This T cell receptor beta chain was captured in a study of blood T cells in healthy people across ages. This clonotype was found a few times. A sample-barcoded 5' primer and a J-beta primer mix were used in a second PCR of about 7 to 12 cycles. TCRdb reanalysed the 5' RACE reads using MiXCR and keeps one entry per CDR3 protein. The sample contains around 700,000 distinct CDR3 sequences, 25% of which appear only once. From germline, CDR1 is DFQATT and CDR2 SNEGSKA (reference sequence). This CDR3 spans 12 amino acids. The V and J ends lost 5 bases and 4 bases respectively, with 11 bases between them. These sequences were also reported in another study, on T cells of mothers and their children.

Sequencing was performed on blood. The sequence was obtained from a boy between 5 and 17 years old in good health. The chain joins TRBV20-1 to TRBJ1-1; unclear D gene. CDR3 DNA sequence: TGCAGTGCTTCAAGGGAACTCACTGAAGCTTTCTTT. Translated: CSASRELTEAFF.